The 6 T cell receptor beta chains reported below all come from one sample, sequenced in a study of T cell repertoires in aging, cancer and after chemotherapy. Rearranged V-D-J TRB sequences were amplified with a mixed TRB-A/B primer pool. TCRdb re-called the multiplex PCR reads with MiXCR, one entry per CDR3 protein. The sample shows thousands of distinct CDR3 sequences, roughly 21% of them seen only once. Peripheral blood genomic DNA, not sorted cells or RNA, was the template. Sequencing input: blood. These receptors all stem from a human donor in good health. The donor label of this sample is uncertain.

This clonotype was detected only a few times. The J gene is TRBJ2-7, the V gene TRBV6-2 or TRBV6-3; D unclear. The germline V gene encodes CDR1 MNHEY and CDR2 SVGEGT. Trimming shortened V by 2 bases and J by 7 bases, and 9 bases separated the two germline ends. This CDR3 is 12 amino acids long. The CDR3 sequence is CASSYPPAEQYF. CDR3 in DNA: TGTGCCAGCAGTTACCCCCCCGCGGAGCAGTACTTC.

The chain carries TRBV11-2 and TRBJ2-1; 8 nucleotides match TRBD2. The trim removed 6 bases at V and 5 bases at J, leaving 6 bases unmatched. Looked up from germline, CDR1 is SGHAT and CDR2 is FQNNGV. CDR3 length: 14 amino acids. CDR3 coding DNA: TGTGCCAGCAGTATTAGCGGGGCTAACAATGAGCAGTTCTTC. Encoded protein: CASSISGANNEQFF.

By frequency in the sample, this clonotype is medium-sized. The rearrangement uses TRBV12-3 or TRBV12-4 and TRBJ2-3; D ambiguous. The ends were cut back, 1 base at V and 7 bases at J, with 6 bases in the middle. This CDR3 has 12 residues. For the CDR3, the DNA is TGTGCCAGCAGTTTAGTATCTAATACGCAGTATTTT. Residues: CASSLVSNTQYF.

The chain couples TRBV5-1 to TRBJ2-3; 7 bases align to TRBD2. This CDR3 is built from 16 residues. Trimming removed 1 base from V and 1 base from J; junction bases left unmatched: 6. Looked up from germline, CDR1 is SGHRS and CDR2 is YFSETQ. The CDR3 sequence: CASSLTGGGRTDTQYF. The CDR3 nucleotides read TGCGCCAGCAGCTTGACGGGCGGGGGACGCACAGATACGCAGTATTTT.

By sample share, this clonotype is medium-sized. This sequence joins TRBV14 and TRBJ1-2; tentatively, D is TRBD1 (6 bases). This CDR3 is built from 15 residues. Trimming shortened V by 4 bases and J by 8 bases, and 20 bases separated the two germline ends. CDR1 is SGHDN, CDR2 FVKESK, per germline. The CDR3 spells CASSLSGGVSGGYTF. The CDR3 DNA reads TGTGCCAGCAGCCTTAGTGGGGGCGTGTCGGGAGGCTACACCTTC.

By sample share, this clonotype is medium-sized. This chain joins TRBV6-2 or TRBV6-3 and TRBJ2-2; D possibly corresponds to TRBD1 (6 bases). This CDR3 contains 15 residues. V was clipped by 5 bases and J by 5 bases, with 15 bases between them. From germline, CDR1 is MNHEY and CDR2 SVGEGT. The CDR3 loop is CASSKTGLRTGELFF. Written as DNA, the CDR3 is TGTGCCAGCAGTAAAACAGGGCTGAGGACCGGGGAGCTGTTTTTT.